Presented here are 23 T cell receptor beta chains from one specimen sequenced in a study of blood T cell repertoires in COVID-19. Sequenced by immunoSEQ multiplex PCR; TCRdb stores in-frame clones only, minus some. The top ten hold 2.5% to 3.5% of the sample, which has 340,000 or so clones, around 83% seen once. The specimen was peripheral blood. The receptors were gathered from a man aged 25-40 years with active or convalescent COVID-19.

This clone has just one count. The gene calls are TRBV6-5 and TRBJ1-5; 7 positions agree with TRBD1. CDR1 and CDR2 (germline): MNHEY, SVGAGI. Losses at the gene ends were 7 bases for V and 7 bases for J; bases not matched to a gene: 7. This CDR3 is built from 13 residues. CDR3 in DNA: TGTGCCAGCATTACAGACAGGGCCCAGCCCCAGCATTTT. It codes for CASITDRAQPQHF.

The chain has TRBV5-1 and TRBJ2-7; 12 bases map to TRBD2. V was pared by 2 bases and J by 1 base, with 1 base of the junction left unmatched. The CDR3 length is 15 residues. Looked up from germline, CDR1 is SGHRS and CDR2 is YFSETQ. This chain's CDR3 is CASSFTSGGSYEQYF. The CDR3 nucleotides are TGCGCCAGCAGCTTCACTAGCGGGGGGTCCTACGAGCAGTACTTC.

The genes are TRBV27 and TRBJ1-2, with TRBD1 as a possible D gene (6 bases). The CDR3 is 14 residues long. Looked up from germline, CDR1 is MNHEY and CDR2 is SMNVEV (reference sequence). The V end was cut by 6 bases, the J end by 8 bases, with 19 bases between. CDR3 sequence reads: CASRQGGGVGGYTF. The CDR3 region has the DNA TGTGCCAGCAGGCAGGGAGGGGGAGTGGGCGGCTACACCTTC.

The CDR3 here is CASSPNARSGGTNTGELFF. The CDR3 coding sequence is TGTGCCAGCAGCCCGAACGCACGTAGCGGGGGGACGAACACCGGGGAGCTGTTTTTT. This chain connects TRBV7-3 to TRBJ2-2; TRBD2 matches at 10 bases. The CDR3 contains 19 residues. Germline V CDR1 and CDR2: SGHTA, FQGTGA. Germline trimming cut 5 bases from V and 0 bases from J; bases unmatched to any gene: 12. Drawing the rest from reference TRBV7-3 and TRBJ2-2, the complete variable domain is GAGVSQTPSNKVTEKGKYVELRCDPISGHTALYWYRQSLGQGPEFLIYFQGTGAADDSGLPNDRFFAVRPEGSVSTLKIQRTERGDSAVYLCASSPNARSGGTNTGELFFGEGSRLTVL.

The chain has TRBV7-3 and TRBJ2-1, with 10 bases that match TRBD2. The CDR3 extends over 16 amino acids. From germline, CDR1 is SGHTA and CDR2 FQGTGA. The V segment lost 6 bases and the J segment 4 bases; nucleotides outside the gene matches: 9. The CDR3 region has the DNA TGTGCCAGCAGTTGGAGCGGGGGGGCTCGGTACAATGAGCAGTTCTTC. This sequence encodes CASSWSGGARYNEQFF.

This sequence joins TRBV6-2 or TRBV6-3 and TRBJ2-3; perhaps TRBD1 as D (6 bases). The CDR3 contains 16 residues. V lost 2 bases, J lost 2 bases, and 14 bases lay in between. Germline assignment: CDR1 MNHEY and CDR2 SVGEGT. CDR3 DNA: TGTGCCAGCAGTTACCATCCGGGACAACCCACAGATACGCAGTATTTT. Its translation is CASSYHPGQPTDTQYF.

In this sample, this clone turned up once. V and J are TRBV27 and TRBJ1-1; D may be TRBD1 (6 bases). Germline CDR1 MNHEY, CDR2 SMNVEV (reference sequence). Deletions cut 6 bases from V and 4 bases from J, with 18 bases between. The CDR3 has 15 amino acids. The CDR3 is CASRKQGIGVTEAFF. The CDR3 DNA follows: TGTGCCAGCAGAAAACAGGGAATTGGAGTCACTGAAGCTTTCTTT.

The rearrangement links TRBV2 to TRBJ1-6; 9 bases fit TRBD1. The trim removed 7 bases at V and 8 bases at J, leaving 6 bases unmatched. The CDR3 totals 14 residues. Germline V CDR1 and CDR2: SNHLY, FYNNEI. CDR3: CASKSQGAYSPLHF. CDR3 bases: TGTGCCAGCAAATCACAGGGGGCATATTCACCCCTCCACTTT.

This clone was recorded at least ten times. The chain recombines TRBV7-7 with TRBJ2-2; 7 nucleotides match TRBD2. Per the germline V gene, CDR1 is SSHAT and CDR2 is FNYEAQ (reference sequence). V was pared by 5 bases and J by 2 bases, with 11 bases of the junction left unmatched. This CDR3 has 17 amino acids. CDR3 protein: CASSPLPSGVNTGELFF. CDR3 coding DNA: TGTGCCAGCAGCCCCCTACCCAGCGGGGTAAACACCGGGGAGCTGTTTTTT.

The V gene is TRBV15, the J gene TRBJ2-5; TRBD1 agrees at 7 bases. This CDR3 is 15 amino acids long. CDR1 and CDR2 (germline): LNHNV, YYDKDF (reference sequence). With V trimmed by 4 bases and J by 1 base, 6 bases remained unmatched. The CDR3 sequence: CATSMYRGGQETQYF. The CDR3 bases are TGTGCCACCAGCATGTACAGGGGCGGCCAAGAGACCCAGTACTTC.

The chain joins TRBV6-1 to TRBJ1-1; a weak D match, TRBD1 (6 bases). This CDR3 comprises 14 residues. Germline lookup yields CDR1 MNHNS and CDR2 SASEGT. The germline V and J ends were trimmed by 3 bases and 5 bases, with 13 bases remaining between them. The CDR3 nucleotides are TGTGCCAGCAGTGACCGGGCTCAGGGGACTGAAGCTTTCTTT. Amino acid sequence: CASSDRAQGTEAFF.

The chain combines TRBV2 with TRBJ2-3; D is perhaps TRBD1 (5 bases). The CDR3 consists of 14 residues. Germline CDR1 is SNHLY and CDR2 is FYNNEI. Trimming shortened V by 3 bases and J by 6 bases, and 13 bases separated the two germline ends. The chain's CDR3 is CASSEGQAGDTQYF. CDR3 DNA sequence: TGTGCCAGCAGTGAGGGGCAGGCCGGGGATACGCAGTATTTT.

This clone was counted a few times. V and J are TRBV10-1 and TRBJ2-3; possible D gene TRBD1, 6 bases. The germline V gene has CDR1 WNHNN and CDR2 SYGVQD (reference sequence). Trimming cost V 6 bases and J 0 bases, with 10 bases left between them. This CDR3 is 14 amino acids long. CDR3 protein: CASSWDTSTDTQYF. The CDR3, as DNA: TGCGCCAGCAGCTGGGACACTAGCACAGATACGCAGTATTTT.

The chain employs TRBV29-1 and TRBJ2-3, with 7 bases lining up with TRBD1. Germline V lookup: CDR1 SQVTM, CDR2 ANQGSEA. CDR3 size: 13 residues. The ends lost 7 bases at V and 0 bases at J; junction bases unmatched: 4. The CDR3: CSETGASTDTQYF. The DNA of the CDR3 is TGCAGCGAAACAGGGGCGAGCACAGATACGCAGTATTTT.

The J gene is TRBJ1-1, the V gene TRBV30, with TRBD1 as a possible D gene (5 bases). V lost 2 bases, J lost 1 base, and 11 bases lay in between. The CDR3 contains 14 residues. Per the germline V gene, CDR1 is GTSNPN and CDR2 is SVGIG (reference sequence). CDR3 DNA sequence: TGTGCCTGGAGTAAGCCCGACAGGAACACTGAAGCTTTCTTT. Protein sequence: CAWSKPDRNTEAFF.

The chain uses TRBV7-9 and TRBJ1-5, with D possibly TRBD1 on 6 matching bases. Germline-derived CDR1 and CDR2 are SEHNR and FQNEAQ (reference sequence). The CDR3 is made up of 16 amino acids. Deletions cut 0 bases from V and 6 bases from J, with 15 bases between. Here the CDR3 reads CASSLAGGTGLQPQHF. The CDR3 region has the DNA TGTGCCAGCAGCTTAGCTGGGGGCACAGGTCTTCAGCCCCAGCATTTT.

This clone was seen a handful of times. The rearrangement uses TRBV4-1 and TRBJ1-1; D uncertain. Trimming took 4 bases from V and 0 from J, leaving 9 bases between them. CDR1 is MGHRA, CDR2 YSYEKL, per germline. This CDR3 is 14 amino acids long. The CDR3, as DNA: TGCGCCAGCAGCCCATCTATCCTGAACACTGAAGCTTTCTTT. Encoded protein: CASSPSILNTEAFF.

This clone occurred once. The chain has TRBV19 and TRBJ2-1, with 12 nucleotides matching TRBD2. The CDR3 runs to 20 residues. Germline trimming cut 5 bases from V and 3 bases from J; bases unmatched to any gene: 17. Germline V gene sequence: CDR1 LNHDA, CDR2 SQIVND (reference sequence). DNA of the CDR3: TGTGCCAGTAGTCCACAGGCCCCCCTGACTAGCGGGAGACTCTACAATGAGCAGTTCTTC. Encoded protein: CASSPQAPLTSGRLYNEQFF.

The chain is built from TRBV4-3 and TRBJ1-2; D is possibly TRBD1 (6 bases). CDR1 LGHNA and CDR2 YSLEER come from the germline V gene. V was trimmed by 0 bases and J by 1 base, leaving 18 bases between them. This CDR3 is 18 amino acids long. The CDR3 DNA sequence: TGCGCCAGCAGCCAAGAGTCGGCAGGGGCCTCCCTTAACTATGGCTACACCTTC. The encoded protein is CASSQESAGASLNYGYTF.

The V and J genes are TRBV19 and TRBJ2-1; possibly TRBD2 for D (6 bases). Germline V gives CDR1 LNHDA, CDR2 SQIVND (reference sequence). CDR3 length: 15 amino acids. The V end was cut by 4 bases, the J end by 2 bases, with 12 bases between. This CDR3 reads CASSTFSGPYNEQFF. The CDR3 nucleotides read TGTGCCAGTAGTACATTTAGCGGACCCTACAATGAGCAGTTCTTC.

V is TRBV2 and J is TRBJ1-4; D is uncertain. The CDR3 contains 11 residues. V was pared by 4 bases and J by 8 bases, with 5 bases between. Looked up from germline, CDR1 is SNHLY and CDR2 is FYNNEI. The CDR3, as DNA: TGTGCCAGCAGTGTGAGCGAAAAACTGTTTTTT. It encodes CASSVSEKLFF.

This chain connects TRBV6-1 to TRBJ1-3; D is ambiguous. This CDR3 has 16 residues. V shed 4 bases and J shed 0 bases, with 13 bases lying between them. Germline-derived CDR1 and CDR2 are MNHNS and SASEGT. This CDR3 reads CASSAHPGFSGNTIYF. In DNA, the CDR3 is TGTGCCAGCAGTGCCCACCCGGGGTTCTCTGGAAACACCATATATTTT.

The chain joins TRBV6-1 to TRBJ2-7, with a weak D call TRBD2 (5 bases). Per the germline V gene, CDR1 is MNHNS and CDR2 is SASEGT. V was shortened by 1 base and J by 5 bases, with 9 bases between the two germline ends. The CDR3 totals 13 residues. The CDR3 loop is CASSEDSEDEQYF. The CDR3 DNA sequence: TGTGCCAGCAGTGAAGATTCGGAGGACGAGCAGTACTTC.